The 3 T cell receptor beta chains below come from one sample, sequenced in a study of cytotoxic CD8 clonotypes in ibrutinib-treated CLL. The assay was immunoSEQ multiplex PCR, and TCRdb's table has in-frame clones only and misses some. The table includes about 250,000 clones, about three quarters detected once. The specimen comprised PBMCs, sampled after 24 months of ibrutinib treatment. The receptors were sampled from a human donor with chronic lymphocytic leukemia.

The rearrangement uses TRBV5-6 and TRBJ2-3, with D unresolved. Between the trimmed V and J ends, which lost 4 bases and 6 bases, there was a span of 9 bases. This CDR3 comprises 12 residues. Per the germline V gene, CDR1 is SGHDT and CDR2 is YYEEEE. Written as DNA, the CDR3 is TGTGCCAGCAGCCTGATGGGGGATACGCAGTATTTT. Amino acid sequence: CASSLMGDTQYF.

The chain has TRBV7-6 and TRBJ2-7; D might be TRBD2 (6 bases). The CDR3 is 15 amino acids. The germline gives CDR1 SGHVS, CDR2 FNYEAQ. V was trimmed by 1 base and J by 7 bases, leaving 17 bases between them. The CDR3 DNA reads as TGTGCCAGCAGCTTAGTAGCGGAGAGGCTTCGTGAGCAGTACTTC. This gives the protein CASSLVAERLREQYF.

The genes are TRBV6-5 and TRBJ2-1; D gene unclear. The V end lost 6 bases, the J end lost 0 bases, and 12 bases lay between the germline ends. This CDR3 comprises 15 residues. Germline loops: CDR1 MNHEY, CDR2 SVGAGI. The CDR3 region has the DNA TGTGCCAGCAGGCCCGGCTCGAGCTCCTACAATGAGCAGTTCTTC. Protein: CASRPGSSSYNEQFF.